This T cell receptor beta chain is drawn from a study of T-cell reconstitution after alpha-beta-depleted transplantation in children. Unique molecular identifiers were used to barcode this TCRbeta library. TCRdb re-called the PCR reads with MiXCR, one entry per CDR3 protein. The sample yields fewer than 120,000 distinct CDR3 sequences, under 13% seen once. This clonotype has ten or more counts. This CDR3 region has 15 residues. From germline, CDR1 is SGHTA and CDR2 FQGNSA. V was cut by 6 bases and J by 4 bases, with 15 bases left in between. The TCR was taken from a human donor who donated a stem cell graft to a child with acute lymphoblastic leukemia. The sequenced sample was PBMCs from the stem cell graft donor, obtained from the stem cell graft. J is TRBJ2-2 and V is TRBV7-2, with D tentatively TRBD1 or TRBD2 (5 bases each). The CDR3 here is CASRPALGTTGELFF. The DNA for the CDR3 is TGTGCCAGCAGACCAGCCCTAGGGACCACCGGGGAGCTGTTTTTT.